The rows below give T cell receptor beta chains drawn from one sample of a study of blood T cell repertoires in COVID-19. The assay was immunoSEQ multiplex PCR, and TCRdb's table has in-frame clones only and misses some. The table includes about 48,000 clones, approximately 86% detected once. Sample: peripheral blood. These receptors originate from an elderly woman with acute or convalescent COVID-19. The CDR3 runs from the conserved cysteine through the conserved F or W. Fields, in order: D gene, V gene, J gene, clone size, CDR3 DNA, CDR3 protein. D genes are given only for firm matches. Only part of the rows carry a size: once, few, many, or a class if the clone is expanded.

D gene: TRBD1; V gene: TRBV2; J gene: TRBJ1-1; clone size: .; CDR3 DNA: TGTGCCAGCAGTGAGGACAGGGTAGGTAACACTGAAGCTTTCTTT; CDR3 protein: CASSEDRVGNTEAFF
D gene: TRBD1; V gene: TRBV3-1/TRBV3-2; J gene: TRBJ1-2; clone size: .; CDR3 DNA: TGTGCCAGCAGCCGCCTATCGGACAGGGGCTATGGCTACACCTTC; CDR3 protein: CASSRLSDRGYGYTF
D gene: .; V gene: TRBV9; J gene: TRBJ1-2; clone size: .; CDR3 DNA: TGTGCCAGCAGCAGCCGGGACACGGAGGGCTACACCTTC; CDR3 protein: CASSSRDTEGYTF
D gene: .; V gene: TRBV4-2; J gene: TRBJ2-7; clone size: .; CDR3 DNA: TGTGCCAGCAGCCAAGACTCCGCCTACGAGCAGTACTTC; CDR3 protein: CASSQDSAYEQYF
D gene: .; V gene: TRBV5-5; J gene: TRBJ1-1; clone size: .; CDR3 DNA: TGTGCCAGCAGCTTGACCGGAGAGAACACTGAAGCTTTCTTT; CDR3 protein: CASSLTGENTEAFF
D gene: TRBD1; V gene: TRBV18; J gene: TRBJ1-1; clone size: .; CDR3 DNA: TGTGCCAGCGACAGGGGGCCTGACACTGAAGCTTTCTTT; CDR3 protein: CASDRGPDTEAFF
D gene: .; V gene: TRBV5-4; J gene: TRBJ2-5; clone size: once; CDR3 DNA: TGTGCCAGCAGCTTGACTAGCCGCCCAAGTGAGACCCAGTACTTC; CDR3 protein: CASSLTSRPSETQYF
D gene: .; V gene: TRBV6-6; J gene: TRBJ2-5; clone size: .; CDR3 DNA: TGTGCCAGCAGTTACGGCAGGCCCATCCAAGAGACCCAGTACTTC; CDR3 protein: CASSYGRPIQETQYF
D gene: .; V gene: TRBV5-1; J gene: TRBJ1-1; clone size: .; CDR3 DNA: TGCGCCAGCAGCCCGCGCCAACAGGGTTTGGCCACTGAAGCTTTCTTT; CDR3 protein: CASSPRQQGLATEAFF
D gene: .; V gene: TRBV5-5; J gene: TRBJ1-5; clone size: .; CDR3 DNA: TGTGCCAGCAGCCCCGCAGGTAATCAGCCCCAGCATTTT; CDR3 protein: CASSPAGNQPQHF
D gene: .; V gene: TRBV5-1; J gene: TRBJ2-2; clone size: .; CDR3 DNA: TGCGCCAGCAGCTTCGCAGGGGAGAACACCGGGGAGCTGTTTTTT; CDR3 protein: CASSFAGENTGELFF
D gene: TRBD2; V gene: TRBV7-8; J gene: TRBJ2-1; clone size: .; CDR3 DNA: TGTGCCAGCAGCTCAGGCCCAGCGGGGACCTACAATGAGCAGTTCTTC; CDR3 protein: CASSSGPAGTYNEQFF
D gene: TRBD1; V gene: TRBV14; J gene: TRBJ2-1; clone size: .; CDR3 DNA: TGTGCCAGCAGCCCGGGACAGGGGATGCCCCGAGACAATGAGCAGTTCTTC; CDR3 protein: CASSPGQGMPRDNEQFF
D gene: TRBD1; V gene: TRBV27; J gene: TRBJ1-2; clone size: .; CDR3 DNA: TGTGCCAGCAGTCGCGGACAGGGCGAGAGTGGCTACACCTTC; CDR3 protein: CASSRGQGESGYTF
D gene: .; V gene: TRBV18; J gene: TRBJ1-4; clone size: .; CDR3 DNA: TGTGCCAGCTCACCTGGCCCTGAAAAACTGTTTTTT; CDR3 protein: CASSPGPEKLFF
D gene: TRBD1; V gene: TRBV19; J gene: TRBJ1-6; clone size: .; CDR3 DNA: TGTGCCAGTCGTGACAGGGGGGGTTCACCCCTCCACTTT; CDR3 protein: CASRDRGGSPLHF
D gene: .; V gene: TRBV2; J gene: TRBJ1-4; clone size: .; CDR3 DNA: TGTGCCAGCAGTCGTGGAGGGGATAATGAAAAACTGTTTTTT; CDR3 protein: CASSRGGDNEKLFF
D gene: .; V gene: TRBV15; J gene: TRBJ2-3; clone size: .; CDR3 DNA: TGTGCCACCAGCAGAGATTGGGAGAGCACAGATACGCAGTATTTT; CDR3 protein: CATSRDWESTDTQYF
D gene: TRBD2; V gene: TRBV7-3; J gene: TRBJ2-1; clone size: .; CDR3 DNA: TGTGCCAGCAGCCCGGGACTAGCGGGGGGAGGCAATGAGCAGTTCTTC; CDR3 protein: CASSPGLAGGGNEQFF
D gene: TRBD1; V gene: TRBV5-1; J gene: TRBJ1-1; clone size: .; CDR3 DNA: TGCGCCAGCAGTTTCGGACAGGGAGGCACTGAAGCTTTCTTT; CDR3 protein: CASSFGQGGTEAFF
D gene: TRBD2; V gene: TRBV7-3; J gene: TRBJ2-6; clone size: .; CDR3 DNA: TGTGCCAGCAGCCCGACTAGCGGGGGACGGTCTGGGGCCAACGTCCTGACTTTC; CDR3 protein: CASSPTSGGRSGANVLTF
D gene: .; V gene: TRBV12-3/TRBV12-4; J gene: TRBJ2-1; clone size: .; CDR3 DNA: TGTGCCAGCAGTTCCACAGGAAACGAGCAGTTCTTC; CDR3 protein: CASSSTGNEQFF
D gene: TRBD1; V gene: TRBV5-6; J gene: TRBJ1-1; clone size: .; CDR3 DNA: TGTGCCAGCAGCCCTCCTTTTGGACAGGGGGCGTCGGTCACTGAAGCTTTCTTT; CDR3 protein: CASSPPFGQGASVTEAFF
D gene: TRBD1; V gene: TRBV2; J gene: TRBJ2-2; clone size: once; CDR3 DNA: TGTGCCAGCAGTCAAGGGACAGGGGTGATCGGGGAGCTGTTTTTT; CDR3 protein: CASSQGTGVIGELFF
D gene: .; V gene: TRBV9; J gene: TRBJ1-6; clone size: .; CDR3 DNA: TGTGCCAGCAGCGTAGCGTCTAATTCACCCCTCCACTTT; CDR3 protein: CASSVASNSPLHF
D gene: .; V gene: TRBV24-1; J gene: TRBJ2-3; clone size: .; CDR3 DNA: TGTGCCACCAGTGCCTTCACTAGAAAAGAGACAGATACGCAGTATTTT; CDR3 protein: CATSAFTRKETDTQYF
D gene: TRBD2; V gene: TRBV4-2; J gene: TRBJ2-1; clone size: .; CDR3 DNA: TGTGCCAGCAGACCTCTGGCGGGGGGAGACAATGAGCAGTTCTTC; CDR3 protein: CASRPLAGGDNEQFF
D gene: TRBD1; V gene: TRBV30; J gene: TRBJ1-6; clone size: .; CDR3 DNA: TGTGCCTGGAACAGGGGCGAATCACCCCTCCACTTT; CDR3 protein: CAWNRGESPLHF
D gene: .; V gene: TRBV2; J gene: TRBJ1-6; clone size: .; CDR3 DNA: TGTGCCAGCAGTCCCGCTGCGTCAGGGAAGAATTCACCCCTCCACTTT; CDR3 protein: CASSPAASGKNSPLHF
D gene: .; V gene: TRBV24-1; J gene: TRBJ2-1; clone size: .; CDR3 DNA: TGTGCCACCAGTACAGGCACCAGGAATGAGCAGTTCTTC; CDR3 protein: CATSTGTRNEQFF
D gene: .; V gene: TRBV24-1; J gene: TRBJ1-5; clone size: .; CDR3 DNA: TGTGCCACCGAGACACGGTTTAGCAATCAGCCCCAGCATTTT; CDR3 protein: CATETRFSNQPQHF
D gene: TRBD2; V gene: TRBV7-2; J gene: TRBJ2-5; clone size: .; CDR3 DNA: TGTGCCAGCAGCCCTCTAGCGGTTGGAGAGACCCAGTACTTC; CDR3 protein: CASSPLAVGETQYF
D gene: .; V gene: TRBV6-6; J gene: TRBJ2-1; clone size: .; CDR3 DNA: TGTGCCAGCAGTTACGGGGGTACTAGCCCCTACAATGAGCAGTTCTTC; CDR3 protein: CASSYGGTSPYNEQFF
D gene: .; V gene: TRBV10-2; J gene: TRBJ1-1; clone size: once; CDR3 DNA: TGCGCCAGCCAATCCAGCGTTATGAACACTGAAGCTTTCTTT; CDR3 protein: CASQSSVMNTEAFF
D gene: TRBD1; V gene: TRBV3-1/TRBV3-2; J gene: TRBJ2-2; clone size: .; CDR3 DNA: TGTGCCAGCAGCCTCTCCCGGGACAGGGGGTTCGGGGAGCTGTTTTTT; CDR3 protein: CASSLSRDRGFGELFF
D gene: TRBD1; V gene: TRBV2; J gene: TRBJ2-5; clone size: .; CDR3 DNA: TGTGCCAGCAGACCGGGACAGGGGGTTCGAGAGACCCAGTACTTC; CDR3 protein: CASRPGQGVRETQYF
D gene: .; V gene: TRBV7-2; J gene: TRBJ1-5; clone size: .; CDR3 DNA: TGTGCCAGCAGCTTACAGGGGAAGGGCCAGCCCCAGCATTTT; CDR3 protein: CASSLQGKGQPQHF